This record concerns one T cell receptor (beta chain) sequence. Antigen specificity is unknown. Only in-frame clones appear in the TCRdb table, and some are missing; sequencing was by immunoSEQ multiplex PCR. Of 2 million to 3 million clones listed, approximately 93% are singletons. Germline CDR1 ENHRY, CDR2 SYGVKD. The CDR3 covers 16 residues. Trimming took 10 bases from V and 4 from J; bases not matched to a gene: 13. This entry belongs to a study of shared clonotypes between healthy human individuals. Study overall: Donors had three CD4 naive, three CD4 memory, two CD8 naive and one CD8 memory plate apiece.

CD4+ cells were split into CD45RA+ naive and CD45RA-negative memory subsets. Findings of the study overall: As a rule, naive subsets had a larger estimated richness than memory subsets.

V gene TRBV10-3 combines with J gene TRBJ2-1; 10 positions agree with TRBD2. The source of this sequence is a man in his late teens or twenties in good health. Some clones in this sample may be carry-over from other donors' samples. Sequenced sample: naive CD4+ T cells from PBMCs. Noted subset: CD45RA+ positively selected. The CDR3 loop reads CATSAVAGGRYNEQFF. Here the CDR3 DNA reads TGTGCCACCTCGGCGGTAGCGGGAGGTCGTTACAATGAGCAGTTCTTC.